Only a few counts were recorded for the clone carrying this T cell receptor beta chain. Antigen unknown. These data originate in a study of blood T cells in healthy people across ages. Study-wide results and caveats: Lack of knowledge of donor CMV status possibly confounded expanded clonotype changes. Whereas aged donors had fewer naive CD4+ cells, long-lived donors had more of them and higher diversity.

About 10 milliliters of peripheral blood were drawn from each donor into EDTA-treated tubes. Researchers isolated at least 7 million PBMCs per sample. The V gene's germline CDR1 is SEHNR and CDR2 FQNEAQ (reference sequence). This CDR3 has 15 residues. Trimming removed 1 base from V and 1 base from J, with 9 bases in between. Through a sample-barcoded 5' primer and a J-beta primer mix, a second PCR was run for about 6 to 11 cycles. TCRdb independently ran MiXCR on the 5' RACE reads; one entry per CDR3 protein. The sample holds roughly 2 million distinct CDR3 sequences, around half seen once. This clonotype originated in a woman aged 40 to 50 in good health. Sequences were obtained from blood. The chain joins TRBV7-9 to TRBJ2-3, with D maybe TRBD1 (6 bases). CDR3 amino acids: CASSLGDTRTDTQYF. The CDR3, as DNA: TGTGCCAGCAGCTTAGGGGACACCCGCACAGATACGCAGTATTTT. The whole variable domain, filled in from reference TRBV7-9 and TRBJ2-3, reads DTGVSQNPRHKITKRGQNVTFRCDPISEHNRLYWYRQTLGQGPEFLTYFQNEAQLEKSRLLSDRFSAERPKGSFSTLEIQRTEQGDSAMYLCASSLGDTRTDTQYFGPGTRLTVL.